The 10 T cell receptor beta chains in this list originate from one sample, sequenced in a study of cytomegalovirus exposure and HLA in healthy donors. In the PCR, 60 Vbeta and 13 Jbeta primers were used. The assay was immunoSEQ multiplex PCR, and TCRdb's table has in-frame clones only and misses some. The sample table sets out some 130,000 clones. The sample consisted of PBMCs. These receptors all come from a middle-aged woman in good health and CMV-seropositive.

The chain employs TRBV28 and TRBJ1-2; D uncertain. The CDR3 length is 13 residues. Trimming removed 10 bases from V and 1 base from J, with 13 bases in between. Germline V gene lookup returns CDR1 MDHEN and CDR2 SYDVKM. CDR3 amino acids: CATLHGSNYGYTF. In nucleotides, the CDR3 is TGTGCCACCCTCCATGGCAGTAACTATGGCTACACCTTC.

The chain employs TRBV5-1 and TRBJ2-2, with TRBD2 as a possible D gene (7 bases). Trimming took off 2 bases at V and 6 bases at J, with 17 bases between the two ends. Germline V gives CDR1 SGHRS, CDR2 YFSETQ. The CDR3 loop spans 16 amino acids. The CDR3 bases are TGCGCCAGCAGCTTAACCGGGGGGCACCCTTCCGGGGAGCTGTTTTTT. Protein: CASSLTGGHPSGELFF.

This chain links TRBV9 with TRBJ2-4; 9 bases line up with TRBD2. The CDR3 is 17 residues long. V was clipped by 0 bases and J by 4 bases; unmatched bases: 8. Per the germline V gene, CDR1 is SGDLS and CDR2 is YYNGEE. In nucleotides, the CDR3 is TGTGCCAGCAGCGTAGACCCGGTAGCGGGAGTTAAAAACATTCAGTACTTC. This sequence encodes CASSVDPVAGVKNIQYF.

This chain connects TRBV28 to TRBJ2-7; 11 bases fit TRBD2. CDR3 length equals 15 residues. Germline V gives CDR1 MDHEN, CDR2 SYDVKM. After removal of 5 bases from V and 7 bases from J, the junction contained 10 bases not matched to a gene. CDR3 nucleotides: TGTGCCAGCAGTCCCGGGACTAGCGGATCTCGGGAGCAGTACTTC. As protein: CASSPGTSGSREQYF.

The chain joins TRBV10-1 to TRBJ1-1, with 9 positions matching TRBD1. Germline CDR1 is WNHNN and CDR2 is SYGVQD (reference sequence). The V segment lost 0 bases and the J segment 12 bases; nucleotides outside the gene matches: 11. CDR3 size: 15 residues. CDR3 sequence: CASSESTGGEARSFF. CDR3 DNA sequence: TGCGCCAGCAGTGAGTCCACAGGGGGCGAGGCTCGGTCTTTCTTT.

The chain couples TRBV5-6 to TRBJ2-7; D is unresolved. The V gene's germline CDR1 is SGHDT and CDR2 YYEEEE. Trimming removed 0 bases at V and 9 bases at J, with 10 bases between. This CDR3 contains 12 residues. For the CDR3, the DNA is TGTGCCAGCAGCTTGGGACTCCGCGGGCAGTACTTC. It specifies CASSLGLRGQYF.

The genes are TRBV5-1 and TRBJ2-1; perhaps TRBD2 as D (6 bases). Germline lookup yields CDR1 SGHRS and CDR2 YFSETQ. This CDR3 contains 15 residues. Between the trimmed V and J ends, which lost 2 bases and 2 bases, there was a span of 11 bases. The chain's CDR3 is CASSFGREAYNEQFF. DNA for the CDR3: TGCGCCAGCAGCTTCGGCAGGGAGGCCTACAATGAGCAGTTCTTC.

The chain links TRBV19 to TRBJ1-1; D is uncertain. Trimming cost V 6 bases and J 3 bases, with 8 bases left between them. Germline CDR1 is LNHDA and CDR2 is SQIVND (reference sequence). This CDR3 spans 12 amino acids. The CDR3 nucleotides read TGTGCCAGTAGCCCGTATGACACTGAAGCTTTCTTT. This encodes CASSPYDTEAFF.

The rearrangement joins TRBV13 to TRBJ2-7, with no clear D. CDR1 PRHDT and CDR2 FYEKMQ come from the germline V gene (reference sequence). The V and J ends lost 11 bases and 1 base respectively, with 15 bases between them. The CDR3 has 13 residues. The CDR3 here is CAGSSGPSYEQYF. The CDR3 DNA follows: TGTGCCGGTTCTTCTGGGCCTTCCTACGAGCAGTACTTC. Together with reference TRBV13 and TRBJ2-7, the CDR3 gives the full variable domain: AAGVIQSPRHLIKEKRETATLKCYPIPRHDTVYWYQQGPGQDPQFLISFYEKMQSDKGSIPDRFSAQQFSDYHSELNMSSLELGDSALYFCAGSSGPSYEQYFGPGTRLTVT.

The chain recombines TRBV5-1 with TRBJ2-7, with 7 positions matching TRBD1. With 4 bases clipped from V and 3 bases from J, the junction kept 19 bases outside the gene matches. Per germline, CDR1 SGHRS and CDR2 YFSETQ. The CDR3 sequence is 18 residues long. CDR3 loop: CASSREPGQTHLFYEQYF. The CDR3 DNA reads TGCGCCAGCAGCCGCGAACCGGGACAGACCCATCTTTTCTACGAGCAGTACTTC.